This T cell receptor (beta chain) came from a study of blood T cell repertoires in COVID-19. Study details: The United States, Italy and Spain provided the acute and convalescent COVID-19 samples. The cDNA or gDNA used as material had been derived from T cells, B-cell-depleted T cells, or PBMCs.

CDR1 is LGHDT, CDR2 YNNKEL, per germline (reference sequence). J gave up 7 bases and V 2 bases, and 9 bases lay outside the gene matches. The CDR3 contains 17 residues. In the authors' methods: The assay estimated nucleated cells by amplifying reference gene primers. The assay was immunoSEQ multiplex PCR, and TCRdb's table has in-frame clones only and misses some. That table furnishes V, J and clone size, whereas the DNA furnished D and trimming. The table lists more than 85,000 clones, 65% to 80% of them singletons. V is TRBV3-1 (or the pseudogene TRBV3-2) and J is TRBJ2-1; TRBD2 matches 12 bases. Sequencing was carried out using peripheral blood. The TCR was taken from a woman between 65 and 79 years old with acute or convalescent COVID-19. CDR3 sequence: CASSQSSGGAVRNEQFF. In DNA, the CDR3 is TGTGCCAGCAGCCAATCTAGCGGGGGGGCGGTAAGAAATGAGCAGTTCTTC.